These 27 T cell receptor beta chains originate from one sample sequenced in a study of T cells in localized non-small cell lung cancer. Some clones are missing from TCRdb's copy, which holds only in-frame ones; the method was immunoSEQ multiplex PCR. In the table there are some 71,000 clones, almost 85% of which are singletons. Sequences were derived from peripheral blood, sampled before any cancer treatment. Every receptor here comes from a female donor at least 60 years old with stage I lung adenocarcinoma.

V and J are TRBV2 and TRBJ1-4; perhaps TRBD1 as D (5 bases). This CDR3 is built from 14 residues. Germline loops: CDR1 SNHLY, CDR2 FYNNEI. V was pared by 0 bases and J by 7 bases, with 9 bases between. CDR3 region: CASSEAVGGEKLFF. The CDR3 bases are TGTGCCAGCAGTGAAGCAGTCGGGGGTGAAAAACTGTTTTTT. Based on the CDR3 plus reference TRBV2 and TRBJ1-4, the full variable domain is EPEVTQTPSHQVTQMGQEVILRCVPISNHLYFYWYRQILGQKVEFLVSFYNNEISEKSEIFDDQFSVERPDGSNFTLKIRSTKLEDSAMYFCASSEAVGGEKLFFGSGTQLSVL.

This sequence joins TRBV9 and TRBJ2-1; 10 positions match TRBD1. The V gene end was trimmed by 3 bases and the J gene end by 6 bases; junction bases not matched to a gene: 24. Per the germline V gene, CDR1 is SGDLS and CDR2 is YYNGEE. The CDR3 length is 21 residues. CDR3 nucleotide sequence: TGTGCCAGCAGCGCCGGTAGGGGGACAGGGGTGTCATGGAGGGATGGCAATGAGCAGTTCTTC. This sequence encodes CASSAGRGTGVSWRDGNEQFF.

The chain recombines TRBV2 with TRBJ1-1; possible D gene TRBD1, 5 bases. The CDR3 is 14 residues long. Germline CDR1 SNHLY, CDR2 FYNNEI. V was shortened by 4 bases and J by 1 base, with 10 bases between the two germline ends. The CDR3 nucleotides are TGTGCCAGCAGTGTCGACAGCGGGAACACTGAAGCTTTCTTT. It yields the protein CASSVDSGNTEAFF.

The chain is built from TRBV5-6 and TRBJ2-7; 10 bases fit TRBD2. V trimming: 4 bases; J trimming: 12 bases; junction bases outside the gene matches: 19. The CDR3 has 16 amino acids. Germline CDR1 reads SGHDT; CDR2 reads YYEEEE. This chain's CDR3 is CASSAGLAANNRGWYF. DNA for the CDR3: TGTGCCAGCAGCGCCGGACTAGCGGCGAACAATAGAGGATGGTACTTC.

As regards this clone: The sample holds other DNA sequences that translate to the same CDR3. As DNA, the CDR3 is TGTGCCAGTAGTGGACAGGGTGACTCTGGAAACACCATATATTTT. This encodes CASSGQGDSGNTIYF. The rearrangement joins TRBV19 to TRBJ1-3, with TRBD1 matching 8 bases. This CDR3 has 15 residues. The V segment lost 5 bases and the J segment 0 bases; nucleotides outside the gene matches: 3. Germline V lookup: CDR1 LNHDA, CDR2 SQIVND (reference sequence).

This chain links TRBV6-6 with TRBJ1-4; 9 bases map to TRBD1. CDR1 and CDR2 from the germline V gene are MNHNY and SVGAGI (reference sequence). The CDR3 sequence is 15 residues long. The trim removed 5 bases at V and 4 bases at J, leaving 5 bases unmatched. CDR3 residues: CASSGSDRGNEKLFF. Here the CDR3 DNA reads TGTGCCAGCAGTGGGTCGGACAGGGGTAATGAAAAACTGTTTTTT.

The chain links TRBV30 to TRBJ2-3; possible D gene TRBD2, 6 bases. Trimming took 3 bases from V and 2 from J, leaving 12 bases between them. CDR3 length equals 14 residues. Germline-derived CDR1 and CDR2 are GTSNPN and SVGIG (reference sequence). Here the CDR3 DNA reads TGTGCCTGGAGGGGGGGATTCTTCACAGATACGCAGTATTTT. Its translation: CAWRGGFFTDTQYF.

The chain carries TRBV19 and TRBJ1-5; perhaps TRBD1 as D (6 bases). CDR3 length: 14 amino acids. From germline, CDR1 is LNHDA and CDR2 SQIVND (reference sequence). V shed 3 bases and J shed 4 bases, with 10 bases lying between them. The CDR3, as DNA: TGTGCCAGTAGTATCGGACAGACTAATCAGCCCCAGCATTTT. This translates into CASSIGQTNQPQHF.

This clone showed up just a few times. V gene TRBV13 combines with J gene TRBJ2-4, with D perhaps TRBD1 or TRBD2 (6 bases each). The CDR3 contains 14 residues. Between the trimmed V and J ends, which lost 4 bases and 4 bases, there was a span of 11 bases. CDR1 is PRHDT, CDR2 FYEKMQ, per germline (reference sequence). In DNA, the CDR3 is TGTGCCAGCAGCTCGGGGGCCGTTAAAAACATTCAGTACTTC. It translates to CASSSGAVKNIQYF.

This chain links TRBV7-9 with TRBJ2-3, with D possibly matching TRBD2 (5 bases). V was shortened by 4 bases and J by 2 bases, with 19 bases between the two germline ends. CDR1 and CDR2 from the germline V gene are SEHNR and FQNEAQ (reference sequence). This CDR3 is 17 amino acids long. CDR3 protein: CASSYLLLVGATDTQYF. The CDR3 DNA reads as TGTGCCAGCAGCTATTTACTCCTTGTGGGAGCCACAGATACGCAGTATTTT.

This sequence joins TRBV13 and TRBJ1-6; perhaps TRBD1 as D (5 bases). Trimming stripped 0 bases from V and 0 bases from J, with 6 bases between. The CDR3 length is 16 residues. Germline assignment: CDR1 PRHDT and CDR2 FYEKMQ (reference sequence). CDR3 bases: TGTGCCAGCAGCTTAGGCGGGGGCTCCTATAATTCACCCCTCCACTTT. Amino acids: CASSLGGGSYNSPLHF.

The V gene is TRBV19, the J gene TRBJ2-5, with 8 bases lining up with TRBD2. Per germline, CDR1 LNHDA and CDR2 SQIVND (reference sequence). The CDR3 runs 15 residues. V was pared by 1 base and J by 5 bases, with 6 bases of the junction left unmatched. DNA for the CDR3: TGTGCCAGTAGTATAGGAAGCGGGAGTCAGGAGACCCAGTACTTC. Translated: CASSIGSGSQETQYF.

The V and J genes are TRBV5-1 and TRBJ2-4; D is perhaps TRBD1 (6 bases). This CDR3 is 15 amino acids long. Trimming took 2 bases from V and 3 from J, leaving 12 bases between them. CDR1 and CDR2 (germline): SGHRS, YFSETQ. The CDR3 loop reads CASSLLDSLKNIQYF. CDR3 sequence (DNA): TGCGCCAGCAGCTTACTGGACAGCCTCAAAAACATTCAGTACTTC.

The J gene is TRBJ1-5, the V gene TRBV19; D remains ambiguous. Trimming pared 1 base from V and 7 bases from J, leaving 8 bases between. In germline, CDR1 is LNHDA, CDR2 SQIVND (reference sequence). The CDR3 contains 13 residues. The CDR3 reads CASSIGAEQPQHF. CDR3 bases: TGTGCCAGTAGTATAGGGGCAGAACAGCCCCAGCATTTT. Full variable domain (rest looked up from reference TRBV19 and TRBJ1-5): DGGITQSPKYLFRKEGQNVTLSCEQNLNHDAMYWYRQDPGQGLRLIYYSQIVNDFQKGDIAEGYSVSREKKESFPLTVTSAQKNPTAFYLCASSIGAEQPQHFGDGTRLSIL.

The chain uses TRBV2 and TRBJ1-2, with unresolved D. Germline CDR1 SNHLY, CDR2 FYNNEI. The CDR3 runs 15 residues. Trimming shortened V by 2 bases and J by 0 bases, and 10 bases separated the two germline ends. For the CDR3, the DNA is TGTGCCAGCAGTGAAAGCAGGACCGCTAACTATGGCTACACCTTC. Its protein product is CASSESRTANYGYTF.

This rearrangement joins TRBV9 to TRBJ1-2, with D perhaps TRBD1 (6 bases). This CDR3 region has 15 residues. Germline CDR1 SGDLS, CDR2 YYNGEE. Deletions cut 0 bases from V and 4 bases from J, with 13 bases between. The CDR3 nucleotides are TGTGCCAGCAGCGTAGGAAGGACAGACGCCTATGGCTACACCTTC. This sequence encodes CASSVGRTDAYGYTF.

In its sample, this clone was seen a few times. The rearrangement links TRBV2 to TRBJ2-2; possibly TRBD1 for D (6 bases). Germline V gives CDR1 SNHLY, CDR2 FYNNEI. V dropped 5 bases and J dropped 7 bases, with 11 bases sitting between them. CDR3 length: 13 amino acids. The CDR3 DNA is TGTGCCAGCAGTTCCCAGGGGAGCGGGGAGCTGTTTTTT. Its protein is CASSSQGSGELFF.

The chain uses TRBV4-1 and TRBJ2-4; TRBD2 aligns across 12 bases. CDR1 and CDR2 from the germline V gene are MGHRA and YSYEKL. The CDR3 runs to 21 residues. V lost 0 bases, J lost 5 bases, and 17 bases stayed unmatched. This CDR3 reads CASSQDVRLAGGANNQNIQYF. In DNA, the CDR3 is TGCGCCAGCAGCCAAGATGTAAGGCTAGCGGGGGGGGCCAACAACCAAAACATTCAGTACTTC.

The chain uses TRBV2 and TRBJ2-4; tentatively, D is TRBD1 (6 bases). Germline values: CDR1 SNHLY, CDR2 FYNNEI. V was pared by 5 bases and J by 2 bases, with 13 bases between. The CDR3 is 15 residues long. CDR3 bases: TGTGCCAGCAGTTTACAGGGTTTGCCCAAAAACATTCAGTACTTC. Protein product: CASSLQGLPKNIQYF. The whole variable domain, remainder taken from reference TRBV2 and TRBJ2-4, is EPEVTQTPSHQVTQMGQEVILRCVPISNHLYFYWYRQILGQKVEFLVSFYNNEISEKSEIFDDQFSVERPDGSNFTLKIRSTKLEDSAMYFCASSLQGLPKNIQYFGAGTRLSVL.

The chain links TRBV5-4 to TRBJ2-2; D might be TRBD2 (6 bases). V shed 5 bases and J shed 1 base, with 12 bases lying between them. Germline CDR1 SGHNT, CDR2 YYREEE (reference sequence). The length of the CDR3 is 15 residues. The CDR3 region is CASSNPGVNTGELFF. The CDR3 DNA reads as TGTGCCAGCAGTAACCCGGGAGTGAACACCGGGGAGCTGTTTTTT.

The rearrangement uses TRBV6-5 and TRBJ2-7; 11 bases match TRBD1. After removal of 4 bases from V and 4 bases from J, the junction contained 6 bases not matched to a gene. Germline CDR1 MNHEY, CDR2 SVGAGI. The CDR3 totals 15 residues. The CDR3 spells CASSSAGTGGYEQYF. In DNA form, the CDR3 reads TGTGCCAGCAGTTCCGCAGGGACAGGGGGATACGAGCAGTACTTC.

The chain links TRBV9 to TRBJ1-4; D uncertain. V was cut by 3 bases and J by 4 bases, with 10 bases left in between. Per germline, CDR1 SGDLS and CDR2 YYNGEE. CDR3 length: 14 residues. CDR3 residues: CASSAGGGNEKLFF. The CDR3, as DNA: TGTGCCAGCAGCGCGGGCGGCGGTAATGAAAAACTGTTTTTT.

V is TRBV2 and J is TRBJ1-4, with D perhaps TRBD1 (6 bases). Germline CDR1 reads SNHLY; CDR2 reads FYNNEI. This CDR3 spans 14 amino acids. The V end lost 8 bases, the J end lost 2 bases, and 12 bases lay between the germline ends. This CDR3 is CASGIQGTNEKLFF. CDR3 DNA: TGTGCCAGCGGGATACAGGGCACTAATGAAAAACTGTTTTTT.

V and J are TRBV18 and TRBJ2-7, with 7 bases lining up with TRBD1. With V trimmed by 4 bases and J by 6 bases, 12 bases remained unmatched. CDR3 length equals 15 residues. The V gene's germline CDR1 is KGHSH and CDR2 LQKENI. CDR3 coding DNA: TGTGCCAGCTCACTGACGACCGGGACAGAAAGCGAGCAGTACTTC. This translates into CASSLTTGTESEQYF.

This clone was found once. This chain uses TRBV6-5 with TRBJ2-2; no clear D. This CDR3 is 13 amino acids long. In germline, CDR1 is MNHEY, CDR2 SVGAGI. The V end was cut by 6 bases, the J end by 6 bases, with 11 bases between. The CDR3: CASRYQEAGELFF. CDR3 coding DNA: TGTGCCAGCAGGTACCAAGAGGCCGGGGAGCTGTTTTTT.

The genes are TRBV29-1 and TRBJ2-3; D possibly corresponds to TRBD1 (6 bases). This CDR3 has 19 amino acids. Germline CDR1 is SQVTM and CDR2 is ANQGSEA. V lost 3 bases, J lost 1 base, and 26 bases lay in between. The CDR3 bases are TGCAGCGTTGAGTCCCGGGACACGCGTGGAATTTGGGGCACAGATACGCAGTATTTT. This sequence encodes CSVESRDTRGIWGTDTQYF.

The chain uses TRBV7-9 and TRBJ1-1, with TRBD1 identical over 9 bases. Germline trimming cut 8 bases from V and 5 bases from J; bases unmatched to any gene: 12. This CDR3 region has 15 residues. From germline, CDR1 is SEHNR and CDR2 FQNEAQ (reference sequence). The CDR3 nucleotides read TGTGCCAGCGCGCTCGGGACAGGGTTGGATACTGAAGCTTTCTTT. This gives the protein CASALGTGLDTEAFF.